A single sample is the source of the 21 T cell receptor beta chains below, sequenced in a study of blood T cell repertoires in COVID-19. Clones were sequenced by immunoSEQ multiplex PCR, and TCRdb holds only the in-frame ones, with some missing. Here the sample spans about 20,000 clones, 80% to 90% being singletons. Sequenced input: peripheral blood. The receptors stem from a human donor with active COVID-19. The donor label of this sample is uncertain.

The rearrangement uses TRBV9 and TRBJ2-2; D is possibly TRBD2 (6 bases). CDR3 length: 17 amino acids. The germline V gene has CDR1 SGDLS and CDR2 YYNGEE. The V and J ends lost 0 bases and 5 bases respectively, with 17 bases between them. CDR3 protein: CASSVATRGGMTGELFF. The DNA for the CDR3 is TGTGCCAGCAGCGTAGCTACCCGGGGCGGGATGACCGGGGAGCTGTTTTTT.

The gene calls are TRBV19 and TRBJ1-5; no definite D call. The germline CDR1 and CDR2 sequences are LNHDA and SQIVND (reference sequence). The CDR3 is 11 residues long. Trimming removed 5 bases at V and 6 bases at J, with 5 bases between. CDR3 loop: CASSGGQPQHF. The CDR3, as DNA: TGTGCCAGTAGTGGCGGTCAGCCCCAGCATTTT. Supplemented by reference TRBV19 and TRBJ1-5, the full variable domain reads DGGITQSPKYLFRKEGQNVTLSCEQNLNHDAMYWYRQDPGQGLRLIYYSQIVNDFQKGDIAEGYSVSREKKESFPLTVTSAQKNPTAFYLCASSGGQPQHFGDGTRLSIL.

The V gene is TRBV5-8, the J gene TRBJ2-7, with 10 bases lining up with TRBD2. CDR1 is SGHTS and CDR2 is YDEGEE in the germline V gene. The CDR3 has 15 residues. V lost 2 bases to trimming and J lost 4 bases; unmatched junction nucleotides: 6. The DNA for the CDR3 is TGTGCCAGCAGCTTAGATCCGACTAGCGGGTACGAGCAGTACTTC. The encoded protein is CASSLDPTSGYEQYF.

The chain has TRBV15 and TRBJ2-7, with 9 bases lining up with TRBD2. Germline CDR1 and CDR2: LNHNV and YYDKDF (reference sequence). V lost 0 bases to trimming and J lost 2 bases; unmatched junction nucleotides: 11. The CDR3 covers 18 residues. CDR3 loop: CATSREGLAGHIPYEQYF. The CDR3 DNA reads as TGTGCCACCAGCAGAGAGGGACTAGCCGGCCATATACCCTACGAGCAGTACTTC.

In this sample, this clone turned up once. The chain combines TRBV4-2 with TRBJ2-1, with TRBD2 matching 8 bases. V gave up 0 bases and J gave up 6 bases; unmatched junction bases: 4. This CDR3 is built from 15 residues. The germline CDR1 and CDR2 sequences are LGHNA and YNFKEQ. In DNA, the CDR3 is TGTGCCAGCAGCCAAGACGGGGGGGGTGGCAATGAGCAGTTCTTC. Its translation: CASSQDGGGGNEQFF.

This clone was found a few times. V is TRBV19 and J is TRBJ1-2; 12 bases are shared with TRBD1. With V trimmed by 6 bases and J by 8 bases, 7 bases remained unmatched. CDR1 and CDR2 from the germline V gene are LNHDA and SQIVND (reference sequence). This CDR3 region has 14 residues. The chain's CDR3 is CASSPGTGGSGYTF. The CDR3 nucleotides are TGTGCCAGTAGCCCTGGGACAGGGGGCTCGGGCTACACCTTC. Complete variable domain (other parts from reference TRBV19 and TRBJ1-2): DGGITQSPKYLFRKEGQNVTLSCEQNLNHDAMYWYRQDPGQGLRLIYYSQIVNDFQKGDIAEGYSVSREKKESFPLTVTSAQKNPTAFYLCASSPGTGGSGYTFGSGTRLTVV.

J is TRBJ1-4 and V is TRBV9; no reliable D call. With 4 bases removed from V and 4 bases from J, the gap between germline ends came to 8 bases. This CDR3 contains 13 residues. The germline gives CDR1 SGDLS, CDR2 YYNGEE. The CDR3 here is CASSNGVNEKLFF. The CDR3 nucleotides are TGTGCCAGCAGCAACGGGGTTAATGAAAAACTGTTTTTT. Filled out from reference TRBV9 and TRBJ1-4, the complete variable domain reads DSGVTQTPKHLITATGQRVTLRCSPRSGDLSVYWYQQSLDQGLQFLIQYYNGEERAKGNILERFSAQQFPDLHSELNLSSLELGDSALYFCASSNGVNEKLFFGSGTQLSVL.

The rearrangement links TRBV11-3 to TRBJ2-7, with 10 bases identical to TRBD1. Per the germline V gene, CDR1 is SGHNT and CDR2 is YENEEA. The CDR3 loop spans 15 amino acids. J was trimmed by 5 bases and V by 5 bases; bases with no gene match: 9. This CDR3 reads CASSPTGQGSHEQYF. In nucleotides, the CDR3 is TGTGCCAGCAGCCCTACGGGACAGGGGAGCCACGAGCAGTACTTC.

The CDR3 bases are TGTGCCAGCAGCTTTGGGGCGGGAGGAATGAGAACGCAGTATTTT. Its protein is CASSFGAGGMRTQYF. The chain uses TRBV5-6 and TRBJ2-3, with 8 positions matching TRBD2. The V gene's germline CDR1 is SGHDT and CDR2 YYEEEE. The CDR3 extends over 15 amino acids. The V and J ends lost 2 bases and 9 bases, in that order; junction bases with no gene match: 11. Looking up the rest from reference TRBV5-6 and TRBJ2-3 gives the full variable domain: DAGVTQSPTHLIKTRGQQVTLRCSPKSGHDTVSWYQQALGQGPQFIFQYYEEEERQRGNFPDRFSGHQFPNYSSELNVNALLLGDSALYLCASSFGAGGMRTQYFGPGTRLTVL.

The gene calls are TRBV2 and TRBJ2-7; D is uncertain. The CDR3 has 15 residues. V was shortened by 3 bases and J by 2 bases, with 14 bases between the two germline ends. CDR1 is SNHLY and CDR2 is FYNNEI in the germline V gene. The CDR3 nucleotides are TGTGCCAGCAGTGAGGGCGCCCAGGCCGCCTACGAGCAGTACTTC. Its translation: CASSEGAQAAYEQYF.

The chain links TRBV27 to TRBJ1-1, with TRBD1 as a possible D gene (5 bases). Trimming left V 3 bases short and J 8 bases short, with 13 bases between. Germline lookup yields CDR1 MNHEY and CDR2 SMNVEV (reference sequence). The CDR3 is 13 amino acids. DNA for the CDR3: TGTGCCAGCAGTTTTTTTTTAGGGGCAGAAGCTTTCTTT. It specifies CASSFFLGAEAFF.

The chain carries TRBV5-1 and TRBJ2-5, with 15 bases that match TRBD2. After removal of 4 bases from V and 6 bases from J, the junction contained 7 bases not matched to a gene. The germline V gene has CDR1 SGHRS and CDR2 YFSETQ. CDR3 length: 16 amino acids. The CDR3, as DNA: TGCGCCAGCAGCCCCGGGACTAGCGGGGGGTCTCAGACCCAGTACTTC. Translation gives CASSPGTSGGSQTQYF.

The chain links TRBV19 to TRBJ1-6; 9 nucleotides line up with TRBD1. V lost 3 bases, J lost 7 bases, and 10 bases stayed unmatched. The CDR3 extends over 17 amino acids. Germline CDR1 is LNHDA and CDR2 is SQIVND (reference sequence). The CDR3 loop reads CASSIPKTGGVNSPLHF. CDR3 coding DNA: TGTGCCAGTAGTATCCCTAAAACAGGGGGCGTAAATTCACCCCTCCACTTT.

The CDR3 region has the DNA TGTGCCAGTAGTTTGGACAGGGGGGTGGGCACCGGGGAGCTGTTTTTT. Its protein product is CASSLDRGVGTGELFF. The chain is built from TRBV19 and TRBJ2-2; 10 bases agree with TRBD1. J was trimmed by 4 bases and V by 5 bases; bases with no gene match: 7. The CDR3 covers 16 residues. Germline values: CDR1 LNHDA, CDR2 SQIVND (reference sequence).

This clone occurred once. The rearrangement uses TRBV19 and TRBJ1-1, with a weak D call TRBD1 (5 bases). Germline CDR1 reads LNHDA; CDR2 reads SQIVND (reference sequence). V lost 8 bases to trimming and J lost 1 base, with 17 bases between them. This CDR3 has 15 amino acids. In DNA form, the CDR3 reads TGTGCCAGTTTTCGAGAGTCGACAGCGAACACTGAAGCTTTCTTT. It is translated as CASFRESTANTEAFF. The variable domain in full, completed from reference TRBV19 and TRBJ1-1, reads DGGITQSPKYLFRKEGQNVTLSCEQNLNHDAMYWYRQDPGQGLRLIYYSQIVNDFQKGDIAEGYSVSREKKESFPLTVTSAQKNPTAFYLCASFRESTANTEAFFGQGTRLTVV.

The chain combines TRBV7-8 with TRBJ1-1; TRBD1 agrees at 9 bases. With 5 bases clipped from V and 11 bases from J, the junction kept 12 bases outside the gene matches. The CDR3 has 14 residues. CDR1 is SGHVS and CDR2 is FQNEAQ in the germline V gene. The DNA of the CDR3 is TGTGCCAGCAGCGCCACAGGGGGCGGATATAAGGCTTTCTTT. Encoded protein: CASSATGGGYKAFF.

The genes are TRBV18 and TRBJ1-5, with a tentative D call TRBD1 (5 bases). V lost 0 bases to trimming and J lost 6 bases, with 12 bases between them. Germline-derived CDR1 and CDR2 are KGHSH and LQKENI. This CDR3 spans 15 amino acids. CDR3: CASSPPIGVGQPQHF. The CDR3 coding sequence is TGTGCCAGCTCACCACCCATAGGGGTAGGTCAGCCCCAGCATTTT. The full variable domain, its missing parts supplied by reference TRBV18 and TRBJ1-5, is NAGVMQNPRHLVRRRGQEARLRCSPMKGHSHVYWYRQLPEEGLKFMVYLQKENIIDESGMPKERFSAEFPKEGPSILRIQQVVRGDSAAYFCASSPPIGVGQPQHFGDGTRLSIL.

The rearrangement joins TRBV19 to TRBJ1-4, with 12 bases aligning to TRBD1. The J segment lost 3 bases and the V segment lost 3 bases, leaving 14 bases of the junction unmatched. There are 20 residues in the CDR3. Germline assignment: CDR1 LNHDA and CDR2 SQIVND (reference sequence). In DNA form, the CDR3 reads TGTGCCAGTAGTATCCATTTCCCGGGACAGGGGGCTCAATCTAATGAAAAACTGTTTTTT. Its protein product is CASSIHFPGQGAQSNEKLFF.

The chain couples TRBV24-1 to TRBJ2-2; TRBD1 is a possible D gene (5 bases). From germline, CDR1 is KGHDR and CDR2 SFDVKD. The V end was cut by 0 bases, the J end by 9 bases, with 10 bases between. This CDR3 region has 14 residues. Here the CDR3 reads CATSDLTGTRELFF. For the CDR3, the DNA is TGTGCCACCAGTGATTTGACAGGCACTCGGGAGCTGTTTTTT.

Comments on this clone: One end of the junction fails to match germline, which may point to a read error. This chain joins TRBV2 and TRBJ2-7; tentatively, D is TRBD1 (5 bases). The CDR3 has 13 residues. The germline V gene has CDR1 SNHLY and CDR2 FYNNEI. CDR3 loop: CASNHRRVRTPFF. The CDR3 nucleotides are TGTGCCAGCAACCACCGCAGGGTACGGACACCCTTCTTC.

The rearrangement links TRBV2 to TRBJ2-7, with a weak D call TRBD1 (6 bases). Germline V CDR1 and CDR2: SNHLY, FYNNEI. The CDR3 extends over 14 amino acids. Trimming pared 8 bases from V and 0 bases from J, leaving 14 bases between. For the CDR3, the DNA is TGTGCCAGCCGGTTGAGGGGGTCCTCCTACGAGCAGTACTTC. Translated, it gives CASRLRGSSYEQYF.